Listed below are T cell receptor beta chains from one sample, sequenced in a study of control samples from healthy donors and cancer patients. Produced via immunoSEQ multiplex PCR; TCRdb's table is partial and in-frame only. The table lists about 130,000 clones, around 93% of them singletons. The sequenced sample was blood. All receptors come from a man younger than 35 in good health. CDR3s include the opening cysteine and the closing phenylalanine or tryptophan. D genes are given only for firm matches. Rows give clone size only sometimes, using once, few, many, or a class for an expanded clone.

size	V	D	length	J	CDR3	DNA
-	TRBV10-1	-	12	TRBJ1-1	CASSGASTGAFF	TGCGCCAGCAGTGGGGCCAGTACAGGAGCTTTCTTT
-	TRBV14	TRBD1	15	TRBJ2-5	CASSLNLGQQETQYF	TGTGCCAGCAGCCTCAACTTGGGACAGCAAGAGACCCAGTACTTC
-	TRBV7-9	-	15	TRBJ2-1	CASSLISGSYNEQFF	TGTGCCAGCAGCTTAATCAGCGGCTCCTACAATGAGCAGTTCTTC
-	TRBV7-9	TRBD1	16	TRBJ2-4	CASSFRDRDTKNIQYF	TGTGCCAGCAGCTTTCGGGACAGGGACACCAAAAACATTCAGTACTTC
-	TRBV10-3	-	13	TRBJ1-5	CAISETLDQPQHF	TGTGCCATCAGTGAGACGCTAGATCAGCCCCAGCATTTT
-	TRBV5-1	-	14	TRBJ1-1	CASSPTTENTEAFF	TGCGCCAGCAGCCCCACGACAGAGAACACTGAAGCTTTCTTT
-	TRBV7-2	-	14	TRBJ2-1	CASSLAMQYNEQFF	TGTGCCAGCAGCTTAGCAATGCAGTACAATGAGCAGTTCTTC
-	TRBV18	-	14	TRBJ2-3	CASSLLGDPDTQYF	TGTGCCAGCTCCCTTCTGGGGGACCCAGATACGCAGTATTTT
-	TRBV18	TRBD2	14	TRBJ2-1	CASSPGTSKEEQFF	TGTGCCAGCTCACCCGGGACTAGCAAGGAAGAGCAGTTCTTC
once	TRBV7-2	TRBD1	15	TRBJ1-1	CASSRPGQGFTEAFF	TGTGCCAGCAGCCGCCCGGGACAGGGATTCACTGAAGCTTTCTTT
-	TRBV27	TRBD2	12	TRBJ2-1	CASSGGANEQFF	TGTGCCAGCAGCGGGGGGGCCAATGAGCAGTTCTTC
-	TRBV9	-	15	TRBJ2-3	CASSVVIGPEDTQYF	TGTGCCAGCAGCGTAGTTATTGGGCCGGAAGATACGCAGTATTTT
-	TRBV5-1	TRBD2	16	TRBJ2-3	CASSYQRGGLADTQYF	TGCGCCAGCAGCTATCAGCGGGGGGGCCTCGCAGATACGCAGTATTTT
once	TRBV10-3	-	15	TRBJ2-5	CAISEMKGQQETQYF	TGTGCCATCAGTGAAATGAAGGGACAACAAGAGACCCAGTACTTC
-	TRBV29-1	-	15	TRBJ1-2	CSVEDRGTANYGYTF	TGCAGCGTTGAAGATCGGGGGACGGCTAACTATGGCTACACCTTC
-	TRBV5-1	TRBD2	15	TRBJ2-5	CASSLELAGMETQYF	TGCGCCAGCAGCTTGGAACTAGCGGGGATGGAGACCCAGTACTTC
-	TRBV29-1	-	14	TRBJ2-7	CSVEQGTSSYEQYF	TGCAGCGTTGAACAAGGGACCAGCTCCTACGAGCAGTACTTC
-	TRBV7-3	-	17	TRBJ2-3	CASSLTPTLGYTDTQYF	TGTGCCAGCAGCTTAACGCCGACTCTGGGGTACACAGATACGCAGTATTTT
once	TRBV3-1/TRBV3-2	-	18	TRBJ1-6	CASSQDREASSYNSPLHF	TGTGCCAGCAGCCAAGATCGGGAAGCTAGCTCCTATAATTCACCCCTCCACTTT
-	TRBV18	-	11	TRBJ2-1	CASSPNNEQFF	TGTGCCAGCTCACCTAACAATGAGCAGTTCTTC
-	TRBV24-1	-	12	TRBJ2-3	CATSGFTDTQYF	TGTGCCACCAGTGGTTTTACAGATACGCAGTATTTT
-	TRBV6-5	TRBD1	16	TRBJ1-4	CASSYGGDRGSEKLFF	TGTGCCAGCAGTTACGGGGGGGACAGGGGGAGTGAAAAACTGTTTTTT
-	TRBV11-2	TRBD1	15	TRBJ1-6	CASSLGTGSNSPLHF	TGTGCCAGCAGCTTAGGGACAGGGAGTAATTCACCCCTCCACTTT
-	TRBV2	-	15	TRBJ1-3	CASSWGQGLGNTIYF	TGTGCCAGCAGTTGGGGCCAGGGTCTGGGAAACACCATATATTTT
-	TRBV27	-	11	TRBJ1-2	CASRDGHGYTF	TGTGCCAGCCGGGACGGCCATGGCTACACCTTC
-	TRBV14	TRBD1	15	TRBJ1-1	CASRRTGGMNTEAFF	TGTGCCAGCAGGCGGACAGGGGGGATGAACACTGAAGCTTTCTTT
once	TRBV2	-	11	TRBJ2-5	CATGLQETQYF	TGTGCCACCGGACTGCAAGAGACCCAGTACTTC
-	TRBV19	TRBD1	15	TRBJ2-7	CASSEGTATGYEQYF	TGTGCCAGTAGTGAGGGGACAGCCACAGGCTACGAGCAGTACTTC
-	TRBV18	TRBD2	20	TRBJ2-7	CASSPSTGGLAGGLTYEQYF	TGTGCCAGCTCACCTTCAACTGGGGGACTAGCGGGGGGACTAACCTACGAGCAGTACTTC
once	TRBV7-9	-	18	TRBJ2-7	CASSLRPGTNRSSYGQYF	TGTGCCAGCAGCTTACGCCCCGGGACAAATCGCAGCTCCTACGGGCAGTACTTC
-	TRBV6-5	-	14	TRBJ2-3	CASSYRTGTDTQYF	TGTGCCAGCAGTTACCGGACGGGCACAGATACGCAGTATTTT
-	TRBV5-1	-	16	TRBJ1-3	CASSLGGQLSGNTIYF	TGCGCCAGCAGCTTGGGAGGGCAGCTCTCTGGAAACACCATATATTTT
once	TRBV18	-	14	TRBJ1-1	CASSPGFGNTEAFF	TGTGCCAGCTCACCGGGATTTGGGAACACTGAAGCTTTCTTT
-	TRBV27	TRBD1	15	TRBJ1-6	CASSPWDREGSPLHF	TGTGCCAGCAGTCCGTGGGACAGGGAAGGTTCACCCCTCCACTTT
-	TRBV11-2	-	14	TRBJ1-1	CASSLAGVGNQAFF	TGTGCCAGCAGCTTAGCAGGGGTCGGGAATCAAGCTTTCTTT
-	TRBV13	-	16	TRBJ1-2	CASSLGVGGSNYGYTF	TGTGCCAGCAGCTTAGGGGTGGGGGGAAGCAACTATGGCTACACCTTC
-	TRBV6-5	-	15	TRBJ1-2	CASSYPSGGGYGYTF	TGTGCCAGCAGTTACCCCTCGGGAGGGGGCTATGGCTACACCTTC
-	TRBV6-1	-	15	TRBJ1-1	CASSENLGANTEAFF	TGTGCCAGCAGTGAAAACCTGGGGGCGAACACTGAAGCTTTCTTT
-	TRBV5-1	TRBD1	14	TRBJ1-1	CASSARTGDTEAFF	TGCGCCAGCAGCGCGAGAACAGGGGATACTGAAGCTTTCTTT
-	TRBV5-6	-	15	TRBJ1-5	CASSLVRQGLQPQHF	TGTGCCAGCAGCTTGGTACGCCAGGGTCTCCAGCCCCAGCATTTT
-	TRBV10-3	-	13	TRBJ1-2	CAISEEEVYGYTF	TGTGCCATCAGTGAGGAGGAGGTCTATGGCTACACCTTC
-	TRBV5-4	-	15	TRBJ2-2	CASSLGSSNTGELFF	TGTGCCAGCAGCTTGGGTTCCAGCAACACCGGGGAGCTGTTTTTT
-	TRBV5-4	-	14	TRBJ2-2	CASRPDRNTGELFF	TGTGCCAGCAGACCCGACAGAAACACCGGGGAGCTGTTTTTT
-	TRBV6-5	-	14	TRBJ2-1	CASRAPQVENEQFF	TGTGCCAGCAGAGCCCCCCAGGTGGAGAATGAGCAGTTCTTC
-	TRBV20-1	-	14	TRBJ1-3	CSASLAGSRNTIYF	TGCAGTGCTAGTTTGGCAGGGAGTAGAAACACCATATATTTT
-	TRBV2	-	14	TRBJ1-2	CASRESQGHYGYTF	TGTGCCAGCAGGGAAAGTCAGGGGCACTATGGCTACACCTTC
-	TRBV6-5	TRBD2	16	TRBJ2-1	CASSSTGGPPRDEQFF	TGTGCCAGCAGTTCGACGGGAGGCCCGCCGCGGGATGAGCAGTTCTTC
-	TRBV6-4	TRBD2	14	TRBJ2-3	CASSDSGGADTQYF	TGTGCCAGCAGTGACTCCGGGGGGGCAGATACGCAGTATTTT
-	TRBV19	-	18	TRBJ2-7	CASSMVWDLRSSSYEQYF	TGTGCCAGTAGTATGGTTTGGGACCTAAGATCGAGCTCCTACGAGCAGTACTTC
-	TRBV6-6	-	10	TRBJ1-2	CASSSYGYTF	TGTGCCAGCAGTTCCTATGGCTACACCTTC
-	TRBV12-3/TRBV12-4	-	12	TRBJ1-6	CASSPGQSPRHF	TGTGCCAGCAGTCCGGGCCAGTCCCCACGCCACTTT
-	TRBV12-5	-	15	TRBJ1-5	CASGLVDGSNQPQHF	TGTGCTAGTGGTTTGGTCGACGGGAGCAATCAGCCCCAGCATTTT
once	TRBV3-1/TRBV3-2	-	13	TRBJ1-2	CASSQDDRAGYTF	TGTGCCAGCAGCCAAGATGATCGCGCGGGCTACACCTTC